This T cell receptor (beta chain) came from a study of PD-L1 blockade in urothelial cancer. Details on this clone: Its antigen is unidentified.

The assay was immunoSEQ multiplex PCR, and TCRdb's table has in-frame clones only and misses some. The table includes tens of thousands of clones, roughly nine tenths detected once. Points from the study as a whole: Below-median pretreatment blood TCR clonality was a predictor of better survival.

V shed 0 bases and J shed 0 bases, with 12 bases lying between them. CDR3 size: 16 residues. The germline CDR1 and CDR2 sequences are LGHNA and YSLEER. The time point was: pretreatment peripheral blood. A total of 1 to 8 samples per patient were collected pretreatment and on-treatment. Sequenced material: PBMCs, taken around atezolizumab (anti-PD-L1) treatment. The sequence was collected from a woman aged 55-69 years with urothelial cancer. This chain connects TRBV4-3 to TRBJ2-7, with a tentative D call TRBD1 (5 bases). As DNA, the CDR3 is TGCGCCAGCAGCCAAGACCCGACAGAATCCTCCTACGAGCAGTACTTC. As protein: CASSQDPTESSYEQYF.